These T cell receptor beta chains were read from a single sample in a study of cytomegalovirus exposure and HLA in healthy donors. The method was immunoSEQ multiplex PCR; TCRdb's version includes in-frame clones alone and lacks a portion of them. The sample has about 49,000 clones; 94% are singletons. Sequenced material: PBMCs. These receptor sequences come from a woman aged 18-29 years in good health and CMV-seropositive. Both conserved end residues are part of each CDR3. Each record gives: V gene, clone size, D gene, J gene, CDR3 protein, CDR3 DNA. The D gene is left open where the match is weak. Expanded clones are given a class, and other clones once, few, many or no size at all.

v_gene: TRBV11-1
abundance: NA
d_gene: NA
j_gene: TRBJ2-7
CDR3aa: CASSSTLEGWGEQYF
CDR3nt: TGTGCCAGCAGCTCAACTCTTGAGGGTTGGGGCGAGCAGTACTTC

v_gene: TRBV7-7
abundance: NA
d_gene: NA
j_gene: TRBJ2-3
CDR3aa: CASSLAELNTQYF
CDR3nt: TGTGCTAGCAGCTTAGCGGAACTAAATACGCAGTATTTT

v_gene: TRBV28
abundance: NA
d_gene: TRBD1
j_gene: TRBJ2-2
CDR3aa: CASFTGVRTGELFF
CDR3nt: TGTGCCAGCTTTACAGGGGTTCGCACCGGGGAGCTGTTTTTT

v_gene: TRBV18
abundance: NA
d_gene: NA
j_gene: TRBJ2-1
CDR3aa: CASHSYNEQFF
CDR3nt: TGTGCCAGCCACTCCTACAATGAGCAGTTCTTC

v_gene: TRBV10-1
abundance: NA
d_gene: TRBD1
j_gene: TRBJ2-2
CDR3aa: CASSRQGDTGELFF
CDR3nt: TGCGCCAGCAGTCGACAGGGGGACACCGGGGAGCTGTTTTTT

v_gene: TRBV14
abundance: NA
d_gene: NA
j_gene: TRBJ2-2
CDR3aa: CASSQGSWLALTGELFF
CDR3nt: TGTGCCAGCAGCCAAGGGTCTTGGCTAGCGTTAACCGGGGAGCTGTTTTTT

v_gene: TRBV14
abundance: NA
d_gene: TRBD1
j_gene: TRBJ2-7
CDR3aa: CASSQDLGGTGSYEQYF
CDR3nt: TGTGCCAGCAGCCAAGATCTTGGCGGGACAGGGTCATACGAGCAGTACTTC

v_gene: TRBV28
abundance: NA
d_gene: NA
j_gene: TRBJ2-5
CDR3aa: CASSPLVARARPGSCVPWYF
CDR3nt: TGTGCCAGCAGTCCTCTCGTCGCGAGGGCACGGCCGGGGTCGTGCGTTCCGTGGTACTTC

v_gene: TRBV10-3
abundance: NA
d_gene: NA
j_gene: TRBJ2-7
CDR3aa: CAISEGGTYEQYF
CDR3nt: TGTGCCATCAGTGAAGGGGGTACCTACGAGCAGTACTTC

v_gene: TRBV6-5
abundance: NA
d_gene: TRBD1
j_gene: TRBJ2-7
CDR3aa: CASSQGQLYEQYF
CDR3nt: TGTGCCAGCAGTCAGGGACAGCTATACGAGCAGTACTTC

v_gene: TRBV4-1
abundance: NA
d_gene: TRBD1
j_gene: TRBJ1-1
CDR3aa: CASSQDLQGAEAFF
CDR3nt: TGCGCCAGCAGCCAAGATCTGCAGGGGGCTGAAGCTTTCTTT

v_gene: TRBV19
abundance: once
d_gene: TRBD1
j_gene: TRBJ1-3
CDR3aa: CASSGTGAGNTIYF
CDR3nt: TGTGCCAGTAGTGGGACAGGGGCTGGAAACACCATATATTTT

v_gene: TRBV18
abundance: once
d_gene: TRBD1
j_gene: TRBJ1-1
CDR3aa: CASSPTGGQGAEAFF
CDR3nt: TGTGCCAGCTCACCAACCGGGGGACAGGGGGCTGAAGCTTTCTTT

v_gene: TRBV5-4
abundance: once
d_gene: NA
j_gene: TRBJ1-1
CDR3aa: CASSIVGGTEAFF
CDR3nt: TGTGCCAGCAGTATCGTGGGGGGCACTGAAGCTTTCTTT

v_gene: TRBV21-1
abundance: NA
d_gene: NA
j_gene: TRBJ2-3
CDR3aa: CASSRIRRQKMRTDTQYF
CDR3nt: TGTGCCAGCAGCCGAATTAGGAGACAGAAGATGAGGACAGATACGCAGTATTTT

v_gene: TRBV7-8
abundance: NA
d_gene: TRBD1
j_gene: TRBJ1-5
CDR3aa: CASSSGQADGQPQHF
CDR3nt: TGTGCCAGCAGCTCGGGACAGGCTGATGGGCAGCCCCAGCATTTT

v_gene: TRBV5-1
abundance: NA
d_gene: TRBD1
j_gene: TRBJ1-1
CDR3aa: CASSLEPGQGVTEAFF
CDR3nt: TGCGCCAGCAGCTTGGAACCGGGACAGGGGGTCACTGAAGCTTTCTTT

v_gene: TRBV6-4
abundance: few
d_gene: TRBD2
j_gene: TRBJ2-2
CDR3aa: CASSELAGDTGELFF
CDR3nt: TGTGCCAGCAGTGAACTAGCGGGAGACACCGGGGAGCTGTTTTTT

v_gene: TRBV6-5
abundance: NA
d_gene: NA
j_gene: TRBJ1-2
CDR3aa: CASMADRLGYGYTF
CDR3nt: TGTGCCAGCATGGCCGATCGACTGGGCTATGGCTACACCTTC

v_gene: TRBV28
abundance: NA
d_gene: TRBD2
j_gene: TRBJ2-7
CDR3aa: CASSLFIVTTSGRAYEQYF
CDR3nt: TGTGCCAGCAGTTTATTCATAGTGACGACTAGCGGGAGGGCCTACGAGCAGTACTTC

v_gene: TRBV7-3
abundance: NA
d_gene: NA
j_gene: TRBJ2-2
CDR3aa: CASSTFAGKELFF
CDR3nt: TGTGCCAGCAGCACCTTTGCGGGGAAGGAGCTGTTTTTT

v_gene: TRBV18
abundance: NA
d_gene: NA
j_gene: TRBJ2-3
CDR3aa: CASSPPNSPPDTQYF
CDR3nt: TGTGCCAGCTCACCCCCGAACTCCCCACCAGATACGCAGTATTTT

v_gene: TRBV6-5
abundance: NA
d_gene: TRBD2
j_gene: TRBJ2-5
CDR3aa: CASSPRTSGKETQYF
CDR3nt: TGTGCCAGCAGTCCCCGGACTAGCGGAAAAGAGACCCAGTACTTC

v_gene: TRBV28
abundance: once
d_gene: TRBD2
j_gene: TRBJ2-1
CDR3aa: CASSQSAGINNEQFF
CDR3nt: TGTGCCAGCAGTCAATCAGCGGGAATCAACAATGAGCAGTTCTTC

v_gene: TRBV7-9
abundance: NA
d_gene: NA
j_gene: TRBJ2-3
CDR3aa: CASSLEAVRPTDTQYF
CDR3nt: TGTGCCAGCAGCTTAGAGGCGGTGAGGCCCACAGATACGCAGTATTTT

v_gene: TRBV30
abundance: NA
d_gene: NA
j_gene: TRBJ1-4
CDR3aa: CAWSTQGTTNEKLFF
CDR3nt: TGTGCCTGGAGCACACAGGGCACCACTAATGAAAAACTGTTTTTT

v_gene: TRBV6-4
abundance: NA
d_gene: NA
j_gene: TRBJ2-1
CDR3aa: CASSDSTGSYNEQFF
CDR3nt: TGTGCCAGCAGTGACAGTACCGGGTCCTACAATGAGCAGTTCTTC

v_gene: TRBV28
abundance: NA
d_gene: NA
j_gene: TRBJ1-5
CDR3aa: CASSPRGQNQPQHF
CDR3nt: TGTGCCAGCAGTCCGAGAGGACAGAATCAGCCCCAGCATTTT

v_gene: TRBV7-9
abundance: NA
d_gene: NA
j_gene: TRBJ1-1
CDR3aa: CASSLVQTEAFF
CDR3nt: TGTGCCAGCAGCTTGGTACAGACTGAAGCTTTCTTT

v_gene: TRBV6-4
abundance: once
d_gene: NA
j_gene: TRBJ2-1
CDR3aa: CASSDGTYNEQFF
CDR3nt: TGTGCCAGCAGTGACGGGACATACAATGAGCAGTTCTTC

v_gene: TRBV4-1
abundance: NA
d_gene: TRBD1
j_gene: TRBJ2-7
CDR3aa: CASSQDRDRVTSGEQYF
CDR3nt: TGCGCCAGCAGCCAAGATAGGGACAGGGTAACGTCGGGCGAGCAGTACTTC

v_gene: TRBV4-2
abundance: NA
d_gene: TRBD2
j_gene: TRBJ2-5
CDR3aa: CASSQVGSGREETQYF
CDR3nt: TGTGCCAGCAGCCAAGTTGGTAGCGGGAGGGAAGAGACCCAGTACTTC

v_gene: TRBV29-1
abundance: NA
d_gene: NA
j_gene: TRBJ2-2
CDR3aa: CSVKRDTDTGELFF
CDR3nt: TGCAGCGTAAAACGGGACACCGACACCGGGGAGCTGTTTTTT

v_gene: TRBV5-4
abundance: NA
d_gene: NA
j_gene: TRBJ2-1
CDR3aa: CASSHQGLEFF
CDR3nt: TGTGCCAGCAGTCATCAGGGGTTAGAGTTCTTC

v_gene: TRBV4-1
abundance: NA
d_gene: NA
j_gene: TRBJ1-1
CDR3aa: CASSQTLGASPEAFF
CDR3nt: TGCGCCAGCAGCCAGACCTTAGGAGCATCGCCTGAAGCTTTCTTT

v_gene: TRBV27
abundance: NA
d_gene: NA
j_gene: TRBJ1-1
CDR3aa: CASRTIGSSGARGTEAFF
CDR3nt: TGTGCCAGCAGAACTATCGGTTCCTCAGGGGCGCGAGGCACTGAAGCTTTCTTT

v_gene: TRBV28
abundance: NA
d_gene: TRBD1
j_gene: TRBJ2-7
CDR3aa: CASSYRDREYF
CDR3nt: TGTGCCAGCAGTTACCGGGACAGGGAGTACTTC

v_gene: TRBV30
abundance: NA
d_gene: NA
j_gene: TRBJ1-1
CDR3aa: CAWSLLRENTEAFF
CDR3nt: TGTGCCTGGAGTCTCCTCCGGGAGAACACTGAAGCTTTCTTT

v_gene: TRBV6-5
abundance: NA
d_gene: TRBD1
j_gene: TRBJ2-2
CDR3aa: CASKGTALNTGELFF
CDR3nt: TGTGCCAGCAAAGGGACAGCCCTGAACACCGGGGAGCTGTTTTTT